The rows below give T cell receptor beta chains drawn from one sample of a study of T cells after yellow fever vaccination. TCRdb redid the calling of the 5' RACE reads with MiXCR, one entry per CDR3 protein. The sample holds just under 600,000 distinct CDR3 sequences, 13% seen once. This material consisted of PBMCs, taken on the day of the yellow fever booster vaccination. These receptors all come from a man younger than 40 who received the YFV17D yellow fever vaccine. CDR3s include the opening cysteine and the closing phenylalanine or tryptophan. A D gene is named only where the DNA matches it firmly. Clone size is not always given. Where it is, it says once, few, many or a class for expanded clones.

v_call,j_call,clone_size,d_call,cdr3_nt,cdr3_aa
TRBV4-1,TRBJ2-1,few,TRBD2,TGCGCCAGCAGGTCGGAAGCGGGAGTGTCCTACAATGAGCAGTTCTTC,CASRSEAGVSYNEQFF
TRBV5-4,TRBJ2-4,-,TRBD1,TGTGCCAGCAGCTCAGGGACAGGGGGCAGAAACCTAGCCAAAAACATTCAGTACTTC,CASSSGTGGRNLAKNIQYF
TRBV20-1,TRBJ2-3,-,-,TGCAGTGCCCCGTCCGTCGATACGCAGTATTTT,CSAPSVDTQYF
TRBV6-2/TRBV6-3,TRBJ1-5,-,-,TGTGCCAGCAGACCAGACAGCCGCAATCAGCCCCAGCATTTT,CASRPDSRNQPQHF
TRBV4-3,TRBJ1-5,-,TRBD1,TGCGCCAGCAGCCACTCGACAGGGAACAATCAGCCCCAGCATTTT,CASSHSTGNNQPQHF
TRBV14,TRBJ2-3,few,-,TGTGCCAGCAGCCAAGGTCCCCGGGGATCCAGAGCAGATACGCAGTATTTT,CASSQGPRGSRADTQYF
TRBV4-1,TRBJ1-1,-,-,TGCGCCAGCAGCCAAGGGGGGGTCTCTGAAGCTTTCTTT,CASSQGGVSEAFF
TRBV6-1,TRBJ2-7,many,-,TGTGCCAGCAGTCCCTCAGGGACGAGCTCCTACGAGCAGTACTTC,CASSPSGTSSYEQYF
TRBV30,TRBJ1-4,many,-,TGTGCCTGGAGCAATATCCTTTGGGAAAAACTGTTTTTT,CAWSNILWEKLFF
TRBV6-8,TRBJ2-7,few,TRBD2,TGTGCCAGCAGTTATGCGGGGGTAACCTCCTACGAGCAGTACTTC,CASSYAGVTSYEQYF
TRBV6-5,TRBJ2-7,many,TRBD1,TGTGCCAGCAGTTCGGGACAGAGGGCGCAGTACTTC,CASSSGQRAQYF
TRBV5-1,TRBJ2-3,-,-,TGCGCCAGCAGCTCTAGGTCCGGAAATACGCAGTATTTT,CASSSRSGNTQYF
TRBV12-3/TRBV12-4,TRBJ1-2,few,-,TGTGCCAGCAGTTTTGGGAGGGCTCGGGGCTACACCTTC,CASSFGRARGYTF
TRBV5-1,TRBJ2-1,-,-,TGCGCCAGCAGCGGCCTCCCTACTGGAGCCTCCTACAATGAGCAGTTCTTC,CASSGLPTGASYNEQFF
TRBV20-1,TRBJ1-5,-,-,TGCAGTGCTAGAGACCCCCTAGAGCCCCAGCATTTT,CSARDPLEPQHF
TRBV20-1,TRBJ2-7,-,TRBD2,TGCAGTGCCGAACCGACTAGCAGGGTCTCCGAGCAGTACTTC,CSAEPTSRVSEQYF
TRBV6-1,TRBJ1-2,-,-,TGTGCCAGCTCGCGGGGGTCCCAAGGGCATGGCTACACCTTC,CASSRGSQGHGYTF
TRBV27,TRBJ1-5,-,-,TGTGCCAGCAGTCCAGAACCATATAGCAATCAGCCCCAGCATTTT,CASSPEPYSNQPQHF
TRBV14,TRBJ2-3,many,-,TGTGCCAGCAGCCAAGGCCCCGGCGGGAGCACAGATACGCAGTATTTT,CASSQGPGGSTDTQYF
TRBV29-1,TRBJ2-1,few,TRBD2,TGCAGCGGGCGCCGGACTAGCTCTAATGAGCAGTTCTTC,CSGRRTSSNEQFF
TRBV28,TRBJ2-2,-,TRBD1,TGTGCCAGCAGTGAATCGGACAGGGTCACCGGGGAGCTGTTTTTT,CASSESDRVTGELFF